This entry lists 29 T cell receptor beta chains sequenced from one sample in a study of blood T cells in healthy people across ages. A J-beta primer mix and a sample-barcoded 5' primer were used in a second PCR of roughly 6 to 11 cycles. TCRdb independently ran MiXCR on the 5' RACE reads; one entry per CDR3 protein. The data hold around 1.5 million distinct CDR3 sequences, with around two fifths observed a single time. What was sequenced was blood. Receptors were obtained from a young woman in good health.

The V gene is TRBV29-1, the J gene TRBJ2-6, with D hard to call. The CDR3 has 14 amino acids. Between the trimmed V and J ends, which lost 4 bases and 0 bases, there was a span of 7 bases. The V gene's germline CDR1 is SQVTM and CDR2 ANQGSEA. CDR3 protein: CSVAPSSGANVLTF. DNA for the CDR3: TGCAGCGTTGCCCCCAGCTCTGGGGCCAACGTCCTGACTTTC.

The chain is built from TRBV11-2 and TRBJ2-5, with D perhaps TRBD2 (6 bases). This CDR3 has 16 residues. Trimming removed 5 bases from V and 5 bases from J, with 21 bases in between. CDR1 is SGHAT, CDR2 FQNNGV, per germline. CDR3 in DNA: TGTGCCAGCAGCCTAATGCAGGGAGGTCGGGGGGAGACCCAGTACTTC. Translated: CASSLMQGGRGETQYF.

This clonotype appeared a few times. The chain's CDR3 is CASSVGGAGANVLTF. CDR3 bases: TGTGCCAGCAGTGTTGGGGGTGCTGGGGCCAACGTCCTGACTTTC. The rearrangement uses TRBV2 and TRBJ2-6; D might be TRBD1 or TRBD2, each matching 5 bases. The CDR3 spans 15 residues. The germline V gene encodes CDR1 SNHLY and CDR2 FYNNEI. The V end lost 4 bases, the J end lost 2 bases, and 9 bases lay between the germline ends.

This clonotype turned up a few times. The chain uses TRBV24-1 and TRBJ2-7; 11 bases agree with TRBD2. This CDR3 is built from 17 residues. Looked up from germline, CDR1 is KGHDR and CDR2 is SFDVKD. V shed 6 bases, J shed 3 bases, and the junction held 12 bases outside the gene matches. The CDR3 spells CATSRLAGGPFLYEQYF. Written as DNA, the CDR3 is TGTGCCACCAGTCGATTAGCGGGAGGGCCGTTTCTCTACGAGCAGTACTTC.

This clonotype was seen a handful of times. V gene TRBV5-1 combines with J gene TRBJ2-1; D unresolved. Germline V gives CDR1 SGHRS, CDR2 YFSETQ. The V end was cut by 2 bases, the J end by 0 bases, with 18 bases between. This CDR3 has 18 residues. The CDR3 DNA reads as TGCGCCAGCAGCTTAAGGCAAAGCGACCTGAGCTCCTACAATGAGCAGTTCTTC. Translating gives CASSLRQSDLSSYNEQFF.

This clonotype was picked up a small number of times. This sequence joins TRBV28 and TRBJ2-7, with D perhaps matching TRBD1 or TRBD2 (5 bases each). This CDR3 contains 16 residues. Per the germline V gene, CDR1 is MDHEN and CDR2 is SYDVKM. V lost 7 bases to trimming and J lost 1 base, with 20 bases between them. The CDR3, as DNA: TGTGCCAGCACCCCGGTCGTCGGGACGGGATCCTACGAGCAGTACTTC. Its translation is CASTPVVGTGSYEQYF. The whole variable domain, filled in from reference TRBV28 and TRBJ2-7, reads DVKVTQSSRYLVKRTGEKVFLECVQDMDHENMFWYRQDPGLGLRLIYFSYDVKMKEKGDIPEGYSVSREKKERFSLILESASTNQTSMYLCASTPVVGTGSYEQYFGPGTRLTVT.

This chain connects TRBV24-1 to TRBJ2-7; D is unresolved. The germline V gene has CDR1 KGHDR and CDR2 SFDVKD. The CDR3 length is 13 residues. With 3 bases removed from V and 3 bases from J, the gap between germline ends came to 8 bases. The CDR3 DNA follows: TGTGCCACCAGTGATGACACAAACTACGAGCAGTACTTC. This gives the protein CATSDDTNYEQYF.

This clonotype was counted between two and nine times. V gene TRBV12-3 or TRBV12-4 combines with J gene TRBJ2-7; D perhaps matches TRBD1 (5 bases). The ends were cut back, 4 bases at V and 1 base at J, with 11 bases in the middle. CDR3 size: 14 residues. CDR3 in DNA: TGTGCCAGCAGTTATCAGGGCTTGTCCTACGAGCAGTACTTC. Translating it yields CASSYQGLSYEQYF.

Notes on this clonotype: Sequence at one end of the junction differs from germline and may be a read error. For the CDR3, the DNA is TGCGCCAGCGGCTTCGGGCAGATAAACACCGGGGAGCTGTTTTTT. Translation gives CASGFGQINTGELFF. The rearrangement links TRBV5-1 to TRBJ2-2; no clear D gene. The germline V gene encodes CDR1 SGHRS and CDR2 YFSETQ. The CDR3 has 15 residues.

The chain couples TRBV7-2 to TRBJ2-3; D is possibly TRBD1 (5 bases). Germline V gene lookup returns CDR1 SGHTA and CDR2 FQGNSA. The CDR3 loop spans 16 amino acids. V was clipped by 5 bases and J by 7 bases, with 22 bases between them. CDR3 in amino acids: CASSPSSSGLGNTQYF. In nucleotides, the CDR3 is TGTGCCAGCAGCCCCAGCAGCTCAGGGTTGGGGAATACGCAGTATTTT. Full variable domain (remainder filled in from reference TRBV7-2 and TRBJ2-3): GAGVSQSPSNKVTEKGKDVELRCDPISGHTALYWYRQSLGQGLEFLIYFQGNSAPDKSGLPSDRFSAERTGGSVSTLTIQRTQQEDSAVYLCASSPSSSGLGNTQYFGPGTRLTVL.

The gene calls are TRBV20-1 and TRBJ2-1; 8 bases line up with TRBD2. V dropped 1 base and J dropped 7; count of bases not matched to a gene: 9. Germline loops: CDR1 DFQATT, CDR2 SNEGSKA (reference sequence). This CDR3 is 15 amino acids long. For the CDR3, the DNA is TGCAGTGCTAGAGTACCGGGACTAGGGGGGAATGAGCAGTTCTTC. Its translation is CSARVPGLGGNEQFF.

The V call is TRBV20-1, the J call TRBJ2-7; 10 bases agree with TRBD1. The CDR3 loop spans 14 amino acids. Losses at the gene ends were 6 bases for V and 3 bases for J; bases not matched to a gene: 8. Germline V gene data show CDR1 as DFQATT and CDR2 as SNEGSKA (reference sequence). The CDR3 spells CSARETGGLYEQYF. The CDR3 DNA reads TGCAGTGCCCGAGAGACAGGGGGCCTCTACGAGCAGTACTTC.

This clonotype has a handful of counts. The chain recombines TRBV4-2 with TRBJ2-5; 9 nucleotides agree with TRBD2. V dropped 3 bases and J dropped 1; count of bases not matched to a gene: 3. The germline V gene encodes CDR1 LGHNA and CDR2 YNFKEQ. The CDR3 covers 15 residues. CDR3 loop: CASSQGTSLQETQYF. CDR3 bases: TGTGCCAGCAGCCAGGGGACTAGCCTCCAAGAGACCCAGTACTTC.

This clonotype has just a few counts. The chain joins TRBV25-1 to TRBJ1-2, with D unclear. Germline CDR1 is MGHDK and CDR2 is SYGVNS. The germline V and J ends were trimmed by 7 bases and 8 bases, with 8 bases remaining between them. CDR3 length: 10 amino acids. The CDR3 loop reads CASMPGGYTF. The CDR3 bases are TGTGCCAGCATGCCGGGAGGCTACACCTTC.

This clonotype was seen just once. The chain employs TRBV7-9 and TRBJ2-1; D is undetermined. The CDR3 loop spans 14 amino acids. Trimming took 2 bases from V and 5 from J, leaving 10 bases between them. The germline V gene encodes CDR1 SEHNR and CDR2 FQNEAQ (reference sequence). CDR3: CASSLIRLHNEQFF. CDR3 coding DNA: TGTGCCAGCAGCTTAATACGCCTCCACAATGAGCAGTTCTTC.

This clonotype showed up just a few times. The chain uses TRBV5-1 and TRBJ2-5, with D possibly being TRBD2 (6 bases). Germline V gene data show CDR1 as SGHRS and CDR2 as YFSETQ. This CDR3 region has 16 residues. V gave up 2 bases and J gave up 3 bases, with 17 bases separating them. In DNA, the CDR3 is TGCGCCAGCAGCTTAGGTGGGAGGACGGATGAAGAGACCCAGTACTTC. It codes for CASSLGGRTDEETQYF.

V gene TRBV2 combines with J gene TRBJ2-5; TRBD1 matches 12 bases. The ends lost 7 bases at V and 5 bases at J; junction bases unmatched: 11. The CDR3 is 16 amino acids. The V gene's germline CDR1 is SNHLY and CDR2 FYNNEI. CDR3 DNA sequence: TGTGCCAGCAACCTACCGGGACAGGGGGCGCGGGAGACCCAGTACTTC. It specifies CASNLPGQGARETQYF.

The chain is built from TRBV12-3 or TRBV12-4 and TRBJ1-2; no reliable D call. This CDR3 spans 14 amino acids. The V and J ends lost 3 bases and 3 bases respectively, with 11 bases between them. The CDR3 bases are TGTGCCAGCAGTTTTGACGGGAGGGACTATGGCTACACCTTC. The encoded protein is CASSFDGRDYGYTF.

The CDR3 coding sequence is TGTGCCAGCAGCTTAGCGGCATCTGGGGCCAACGTCCTGACTTTC. Protein: CASSLAASGANVLTF. J is TRBJ2-6 and V is TRBV7-9, with D hard to call. Trimming removed 0 bases from V and 1 base from J, with 4 bases in between. There are 15 residues in the CDR3. Germline V gives CDR1 SEHNR, CDR2 FQNEAQ (reference sequence). The full variable domain, its missing parts supplied by reference TRBV7-9 and TRBJ2-6, is DTGVSQNPRHKITKRGQNVTFRCDPISEHNRLYWYRQTLGQGPEFLTYFQNEAQLEKSRLLSDRFSAERPKGSFSTLEIQRTEQGDSAMYLCASSLAASGANVLTFGAGSRLTVL.

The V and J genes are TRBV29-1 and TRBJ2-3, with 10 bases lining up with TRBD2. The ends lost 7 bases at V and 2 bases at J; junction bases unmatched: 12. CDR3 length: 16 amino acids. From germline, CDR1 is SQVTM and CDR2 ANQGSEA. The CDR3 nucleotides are TGCAGCGCAAAGACTAGCGGGCGAAAATTCACAGATACGCAGTATTTT. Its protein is CSAKTSGRKFTDTQYF.

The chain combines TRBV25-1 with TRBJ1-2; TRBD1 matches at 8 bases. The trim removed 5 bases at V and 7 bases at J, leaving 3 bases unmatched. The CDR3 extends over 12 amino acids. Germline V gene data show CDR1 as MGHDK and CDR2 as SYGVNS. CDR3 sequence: CASSRQGSGYTF. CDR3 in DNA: TGTGCCAGCAGTAGACAGGGGAGTGGCTACACCTTC.

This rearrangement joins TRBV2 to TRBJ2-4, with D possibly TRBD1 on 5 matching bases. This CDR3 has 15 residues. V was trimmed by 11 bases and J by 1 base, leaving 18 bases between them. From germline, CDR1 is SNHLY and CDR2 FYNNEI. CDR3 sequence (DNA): TGTGCCGGGGCAGGTGACTTACTGGCCAAAAACATTCAGTACTTC. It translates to CAGAGDLLAKNIQYF.

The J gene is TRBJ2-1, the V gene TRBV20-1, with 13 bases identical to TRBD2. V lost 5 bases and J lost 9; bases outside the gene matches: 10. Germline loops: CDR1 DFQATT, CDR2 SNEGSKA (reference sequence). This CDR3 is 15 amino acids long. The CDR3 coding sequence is TGCAGTGCTCCCGGGACTAGCGGGAAAGTAGGTGAGCAGTTCTTC. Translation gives CSAPGTSGKVGEQFF.

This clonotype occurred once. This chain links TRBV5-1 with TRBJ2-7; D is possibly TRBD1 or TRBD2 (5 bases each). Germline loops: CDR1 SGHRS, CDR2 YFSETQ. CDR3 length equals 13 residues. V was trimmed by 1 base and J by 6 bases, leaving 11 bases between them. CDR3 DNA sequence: TGCGCCAGCAGCTTGATCGGGGCTCGCGAGCAGTACTTC. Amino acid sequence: CASSLIGAREQYF.

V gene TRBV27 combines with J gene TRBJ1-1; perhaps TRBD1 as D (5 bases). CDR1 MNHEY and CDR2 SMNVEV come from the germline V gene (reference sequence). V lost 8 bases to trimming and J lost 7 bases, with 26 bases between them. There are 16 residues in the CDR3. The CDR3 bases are TGTGCCAGCGGACCGCTGGGGGGATCAGGAGGCGGTGAAGCTTTCTTT. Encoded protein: CASGPLGGSGGGEAFF.

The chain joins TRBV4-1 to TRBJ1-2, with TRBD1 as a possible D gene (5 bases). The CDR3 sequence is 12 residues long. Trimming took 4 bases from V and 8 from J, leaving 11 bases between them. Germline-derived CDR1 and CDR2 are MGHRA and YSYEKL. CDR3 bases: TGCGCCAGCAGCCGGGGGGGTCAAGGCTACACCTTC. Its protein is CASSRGGQGYTF.

The CDR3 sequence: CASSFPGASNQPQHF. The CDR3 DNA reads as TGTGCCAGCAGTTTTCCAGGGGCTAGCAATCAGCCCCAGCATTTT. The chain uses TRBV12-3 or TRBV12-4 and TRBJ1-5; tentative D call: TRBD1 (6 bases). V was shortened by 3 bases and J by 0 bases, with 9 bases between the two germline ends. CDR3 length: 15 residues.

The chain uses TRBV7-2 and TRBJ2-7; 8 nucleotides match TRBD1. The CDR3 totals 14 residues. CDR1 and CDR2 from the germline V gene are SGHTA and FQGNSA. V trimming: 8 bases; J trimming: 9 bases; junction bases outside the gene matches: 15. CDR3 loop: CASGQTGARSAQYF. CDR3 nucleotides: TGTGCCAGCGGCCAGACAGGGGCCCGATCCGCGCAGTACTTC.

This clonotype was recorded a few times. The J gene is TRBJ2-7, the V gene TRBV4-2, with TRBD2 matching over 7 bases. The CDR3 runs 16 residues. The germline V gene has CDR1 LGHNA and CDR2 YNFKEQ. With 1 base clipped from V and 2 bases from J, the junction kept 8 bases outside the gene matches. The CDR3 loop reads CASSQAASGRAYEQYF. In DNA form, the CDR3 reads TGTGCCAGCAGCCAAGCGGCTAGCGGTAGGGCCTACGAGCAGTACTTC.